One and the same sample provided the 25 T cell receptor beta chains below, sequenced in a study of T cells in localized non-small cell lung cancer. Data came from immunoSEQ multiplex PCR; TCRdb stores just in-frame clones and leaves some out. The sample consists of about 19,000 clones, roughly four fifths of them appearing once. The sequencing used peripheral blood, collected before any cancer treatment. Receptor source: a man aged 35 to 69 with stage I lung adenocarcinoma.

This clone was detected only a few times. V usage is TRBV6-1 and J usage is TRBJ1-2; weak D call: TRBD1 (6 bases). Looked up from germline, CDR1 is MNHNS and CDR2 is SASEGT. Trimming stripped 5 bases from V and 8 bases from J, with 21 bases between. This CDR3 comprises 15 residues. CDR3 in amino acids: CASSPQGHLLGGYTF. The CDR3 coding sequence is TGTGCCAGCAGTCCCCAGGGACATTTACTTGGGGGCTACACCTTC.

The chain joins TRBV5-1 to TRBJ2-5, with TRBD1 matching over 7 bases. The CDR3 covers 14 residues. Trimming at V came to 4 bases and at J to 4 bases, leaving 7 bases not matched to a gene. Looked up from germline, CDR1 is SGHRS and CDR2 is YFSETQ. CDR3 in amino acids: CASSRDSQGETQYF. In DNA form, the CDR3 reads TGCGCCAGCAGCCGGGACAGCCAGGGAGAGACCCAGTACTTC. The complete variable domain, with remaining parts taken from reference TRBV5-1 and TRBJ2-5, reads KAGVTQTPRYLIKTRGQQVTLSCSPISGHRSVSWYQQTPGQGLQFLFEYFSETQRNKGNFPGRFSGRQFSNSRSEMNVSTLELGDSALYLCASSRDSQGETQYFGPGTRLLVL.

This clone was observed once. The chain combines TRBV20-1 with TRBJ2-5; 7 nucleotides match TRBD2. Germline loops: CDR1 DFQATT, CDR2 SNEGSKA (reference sequence). The CDR3 consists of 11 residues. The chain's CDR3 is CSSAGQETQYF. DNA for the CDR3: TGCAGCTCAGCGGGGCAAGAGACCCAGTACTTC.

By share, this clone ranks as medium-sized. The rearrangement links TRBV13 to TRBJ2-7; 7 bases are a match to TRBD1. This CDR3 has 15 residues. CDR1 and CDR2 (germline): PRHDT, FYEKMQ (reference sequence). The ends lost 4 bases at V and 5 bases at J; junction bases unmatched: 11. CDR3 protein: CASSSTGSGGNEQYF. DNA of the CDR3: TGTGCCAGCAGCTCGACAGGGTCCGGTGGAAACGAGCAGTACTTC. Full variable domain (remainder filled in from reference TRBV13 and TRBJ2-7): AAGVIQSPRHLIKEKRETATLKCYPIPRHDTVYWYQQGPGQDPQFLISFYEKMQSDKGSIPDRFSAQQFSDYHSELNMSSLELGDSALYFCASSSTGSGGNEQYFGPGTRLTVT.

A few counts support this clone. V and J are TRBV4-1 and TRBJ1-1, with D unresolved. Trimming took 4 bases from V and 3 from J, leaving 9 bases between them. Germline V gene data show CDR1 as MGHRA and CDR2 as YSYEKL. CDR3 length: 13 amino acids. The CDR3 nucleotides read TGCGCCAGCAGCCTGGAGCTGTACACTGAAGCTTTCTTT. This encodes CASSLELYTEAFF.

CDR3 amino acids: CASSPRAGDEQYF. As DNA, the CDR3 is TGTGCCAGCAGCCCCCGTGCAGGGGACGAGCAGTACTTC. The chain couples TRBV4-2 to TRBJ2-7; TRBD1 is a possible D gene (6 bases). V lost 4 bases to trimming and J lost 5 bases, with 12 bases between them. Germline values: CDR1 LGHNA, CDR2 YNFKEQ. The CDR3 covers 13 residues.

The chain combines TRBV27 with TRBJ2-2, with D maybe TRBD2 (5 bases). Trimming pared 3 bases from V and 6 bases from J, leaving 26 bases between. This CDR3 is 19 amino acids long. The germline CDR1 and CDR2 sequences are MNHEY and SMNVEV (reference sequence). The CDR3 loop reads CASSLKYTGLARPPGELFF. Written as DNA, the CDR3 is TGTGCCAGCAGTTTGAAGTACACGGGATTGGCCAGGCCACCCGGGGAGCTGTTTTTT.

The chain employs TRBV19 and TRBJ2-3; TRBD2 matches at 12 bases. Germline-derived CDR1 and CDR2 are LNHDA and SQIVND (reference sequence). V was pared by 2 bases and J by 0 bases, with 6 bases of the junction left unmatched. CDR3 length equals 18 residues. CDR3 amino acids: CASSIRTSGTGSTDTQYF. The CDR3 nucleotides are TGTGCCAGTAGTATAAGGACTAGCGGGACAGGTAGCACAGATACGCAGTATTTT.

Of note for this clone: The same CDR3 arises from other DNA sequences in this sample as well. This rearrangement joins TRBV6-5 to TRBJ2-7; weak D call: TRBD2 (5 bases). Per germline, CDR1 MNHEY and CDR2 SVGAGI. Trimming removed 2 bases from V and 3 bases from J, with 5 bases in between. This CDR3 spans 12 amino acids. The CDR3: CASSYEGYEQYF. CDR3 in DNA: TGTGCCAGCAGTTACGAGGGCTACGAGCAGTACTTC.

The V and J genes are TRBV28 and TRBJ1-6, with unresolved D. V was shortened by 4 bases and J by 10 bases, with 20 bases between the two germline ends. The CDR3 has 16 residues. From germline, CDR1 is MDHEN and CDR2 SYDVKM. This CDR3 is CASSSYSTSPYSPLHF. The CDR3 region has the DNA TGTGCCAGCAGTTCATATTCGACAAGTCCGTACTCACCCCTCCACTTT.

The chain joins TRBV6-6 to TRBJ2-7; D call uncertain. This CDR3 is 14 amino acids long. Trimming pared 2 bases from V and 5 bases from J, leaving 13 bases between. Per germline, CDR1 MNHNY and CDR2 SVGAGI (reference sequence). The DNA of the CDR3 is TGTGCCAGCAGTTACGTAGTGGGTCTCGACGAGCAGTACTTC. Its translation: CASSYVVGLDEQYF.

The chain recombines TRBV19 with TRBJ1-2; D might be TRBD1 (5 bases). Between the trimmed V and J ends, which lost 6 bases and 4 bases, there was a span of 12 bases. In germline, CDR1 is LNHDA, CDR2 SQIVND (reference sequence). This CDR3 region has 13 residues. CDR3 DNA sequence: TGTGCCAGTAGGGCGTCCAGGGTCTATGGCTACACCTTC. Translation gives CASRASRVYGYTF.

V is TRBV6-1 and J is TRBJ1-2; TRBD1 is a possible D gene (5 bases). Between the trimmed V and J ends, which lost 5 bases and 7 bases, there was a span of 14 bases. The CDR3 runs to 13 residues. Germline CDR1 is MNHNS and CDR2 is SASEGT. In DNA form, the CDR3 reads TGTGCCAGCAGTCCCCGGGGGACGGGTGGCTACACCTTC. It specifies CASSPRGTGGYTF.

The CDR3 spells CASSFGLEGETQYF. The CDR3 bases are TGTGCCAGCAGCTTCGGGCTAGAGGGGGAGACCCAGTACTTC. This chain joins TRBV5-6 and TRBJ2-5; D is tentatively TRBD1 or TRBD2 (5 bases each). Germline-derived CDR1 and CDR2 are SGHDT and YYEEEE. The CDR3 runs 14 residues. Trimming took off 2 bases at V and 5 bases at J, with 13 bases between the two ends.

The genes are TRBV5-1 and TRBJ2-1, with D maybe TRBD1 (5 bases). The CDR3 extends over 12 amino acids. Germline CDR1 reads SGHRS; CDR2 reads YFSETQ. V lost 4 bases and J 9 bases, leaving 11 bases between the germline ends. Here the CDR3 reads CASSQWQGEQFF. The CDR3 nucleotides read TGCGCCAGCAGCCAATGGCAGGGTGAGCAGTTCTTC.

This sequence joins TRBV7-8 and TRBJ1-3, with unresolved D. Per germline, CDR1 SGHVS and CDR2 FQNEAQ. The CDR3 sequence is 15 residues long. V lost 4 bases, J lost 8 bases, and 18 bases lay in between. The CDR3 sequence: CASSSEQIQVDTIYF. CDR3 DNA sequence: TGTGCCAGCAGCTCGGAGCAGATTCAGGTGGACACCATATATTTT.

The chain joins TRBV29-1 to TRBJ2-5; perhaps TRBD2 as D (7 bases). CDR1 is SQVTM, CDR2 ANQGSEA, per germline. This CDR3 spans 16 amino acids. V lost 4 bases and J lost 5, with 23 bases in between. CDR3 bases: TGCAGCGTTGGAAAGGCGGGGGACACCCAAGGGGAGACCCAGTACTTC. It specifies CSVGKAGDTQGETQYF.

The chain uses TRBV9 and TRBJ1-6; weak D call: TRBD1 (5 bases). The V end lost 2 bases, the J end lost 5 bases, and 8 bases lay between the germline ends. This CDR3 is built from 14 residues. Germline values: CDR1 SGDLS, CDR2 YYNGEE. CDR3 residues: CASSVGRDNSPLHF. The CDR3 bases are TGTGCCAGCAGCGTGGGACGGGATAATTCACCCCTCCACTTT.

In DNA form, the CDR3 reads TGTGCCAGCAGCTTATCTGGGGACTCCTACGAGCAGTACTTC. Its translation: CASSLSGDSYEQYF. V and J are TRBV11-2 and TRBJ2-7, with no clear D. This CDR3 is built from 14 residues. Germline CDR1 SGHAT, CDR2 FQNNGV. The V end was cut by 2 bases, the J end by 0 bases, with 8 bases between. Full variable domain (rest looked up from reference TRBV11-2 and TRBJ2-7): EAGVAQSPRYKIIEKRQSVAFWCNPISGHATLYWYQQILGQGPKLLIQFQNNGVVDDSQLPKDRFSAERLKGVDSTLKIQPAKLEDSAVYLCASSLSGDSYEQYFGPGTRLTVT.

The genes are TRBV28 and TRBJ2-3, with D unresolved. Germline V gene lookup returns CDR1 MDHEN and CDR2 SYDVKM. Trimming stripped 0 bases from V and 4 bases from J, with 11 bases between. This CDR3 is 15 amino acids long. The CDR3 sequence is CASSLWGNGPDTQYF. In nucleotides, the CDR3 is TGTGCCAGCAGTTTATGGGGAAATGGGCCAGATACGCAGTATTTT.

The chain uses TRBV27 and TRBJ2-1, with 9 bases fitting TRBD2. Germline V gives CDR1 MNHEY, CDR2 SMNVEV (reference sequence). V lost 0 bases and J lost 11; bases outside the gene matches: 8. This CDR3 contains 15 residues. The CDR3, as DNA: TGTGCCAGCAGTTTATCTAGCGGGAGAGTGTTGAAGCAGTTCTTC. It yields the protein CASSLSSGRVLKQFF.

This chain links TRBV4-2 with TRBJ2-7, with TRBD1 as a possible D gene (5 bases). Germline-derived CDR1 and CDR2 are LGHNA and YNFKEQ. CDR3 length: 13 residues. The V end was cut by 1 base, the J end by 7 bases, with 11 bases between. The CDR3 DNA is TGTGCCAGCAGCCAAGGGGGCGTCGGGGAGCAGTACTTC. Translated, it gives CASSQGGVGEQYF.

The chain is built from TRBV2 and TRBJ2-5; D call uncertain. Trimming shortened V by 1 base and J by 3 bases, and 18 bases separated the two germline ends. The CDR3 is 17 amino acids. In germline, CDR1 is SNHLY, CDR2 FYNNEI. The DNA of the CDR3 is TGTGCCAGCAGTGAAGGGGCAAGGGTAAATGTCAAAGAGACCCAGTACTTC. It encodes CASSEGARVNVKETQYF.

The sample holds one count of this clone. V usage is TRBV6-1 and J usage is TRBJ1-5, with no clear D. The CDR3 extends over 14 amino acids. Germline CDR1 and CDR2: MNHNS and SASEGT. V was trimmed by 6 bases and J by 1 base, leaving 10 bases between them. CDR3 loop: CASRFTVSNQPQHF. The CDR3, as DNA: TGTGCCAGCAGGTTCACGGTAAGCAATCAGCCCCAGCATTTT.

This sequence joins TRBV19 and TRBJ2-5; either TRBD1 or TRBD2 may supply D (5 bases each). The CDR3 runs 14 residues. The V gene lost 5 bases and the J gene lost 6 bases, with 16 bases spanning the gap. Germline CDR1 and CDR2: LNHDA and SQIVND (reference sequence). The chain's CDR3 is CASSPGAGEKTQYF. CDR3 in DNA: TGTGCCAGTAGTCCCGGGGCAGGTGAAAAGACCCAGTACTTC.